This TCR beta chain was documented in a study of regulatory T cells in long-lasting Graves disease. The time point: newly diagnosed GD, antithyroid drugs for less than 3 months. PBMCs provided the RNA from which the TCR library was made. Through Arm-PCR of CDR3 regions and iRepertoire HTBI primers, TCR beta libraries were built. TCRdb analysed the multiplex PCR reads with MiXCR anew, one entry per CDR3 protein. The data contain around 480,000 distinct CDR3 sequences, around 15% of them singletons. This clonotype was seen ten or more times. The antigen is unknown. The study, taken as a whole, reports: With under 3,500 shared public clonotypes, persistent patients exceeded new patients, who shared more than 750.

The germline CDR1 and CDR2 sequences are SEHNR and FQNEAQ (reference sequence). With V trimmed by 3 bases and J by 1 base, 9 bases remained unmatched. The CDR3 totals 17 residues. These data were likewise used in another study, on T cells in Graves' hyperthyroidism and ophthalmopathy. That source notes: In the analysis, a 13 V-J model separated ophthalmopathy from stable hyperthyroidism. In validation, the model predicted ophthalmopathy. These predictions came a median roughly 6.5 months before onset.

The sequencing here drew on peripheral blood mononuclear cells (PBMCs), taken at new diagnosis, from a patient treated with antithyroid drugs. The rearrangement joins TRBV7-9 to TRBJ2-3, with 8 nucleotides matching TRBD1. The receptor was isolated from a man aged 35 to 55 with Graves disease. As DNA, the CDR3 is TGTGCCAGCAGCTTTCGGTTTGGGACAGGCGGCACAGATACGCAGTATTTT. It specifies CASSFRFGTGGTDTQYF.